A selection of T cell receptor beta chains follows, all from one sample in a study of cytomegalovirus exposure and HLA in healthy donors. Some clones are missing from TCRdb's copy, which holds only in-frame ones; the method was immunoSEQ multiplex PCR. The sample has some 170,000 clones, roughly 86% seen once; the top ten hold approximately 2.5%. The material sequenced was PBMCs. The receptors originated from a young man in good health and CMV-seropositive. CDR3s include the opening cysteine and the closing phenylalanine or tryptophan. A D gene is named only where the DNA matches it firmly. For some rows the clone size is stated as once, few or many, or as a class when expanded; others skip it.

j_call v_call clone_size d_call cdr3_nt cdr3_aa
TRBJ1-4 TRBV10-3 NA TRBD1 TGTGCCATCAGTGCCGAACAGGGGAATGAAAAACTGTTTTTT CAISAEQGNEKLFF
TRBJ2-1 TRBV2 many TRBD2 TGTGCCAGCATCTCCGGGACTAGCAATGAGCAGTTCTTC CASISGTSNEQFF
TRBJ1-2 TRBV5-6 NA TRBD1 TGTGCCAGCAGCGACGGGGACAGTAACTATGGCTACACCTTC CASSDGDSNYGYTF
TRBJ2-1 TRBV10-1 NA TRBD2 TGCGCCACTACTAGCGGGAGGGCCCATTACGATGAGCAGTTCTTC CATTSGRAHYDEQFF
TRBJ1-5 TRBV7-2 NA NA TGTGCCAGCAGCTTAGTGGCCTTTAGCAATCAGCCCCAGCATTTT CASSLVAFSNQPQHF
TRBJ2-3 TRBV29-1 NA NA TGCAGCCTCGTGTCCCGAACTAGAGATACGCAGTATTTT CSLVSRTRDTQYF
TRBJ2-2 TRBV6-5 NA TRBD2 TGTGCCAGCAGCTATACACGGGGGGTGTCCGGGGAGCTGTTTTTT CASSYTRGVSGELFF
TRBJ2-2 TRBV7-9 NA NA TGTGCCAGCAGCTCGAGGATCACCGGGGAGCTGTTTTTT CASSSRITGELFF
TRBJ1-1 TRBV28 NA TRBD1 TGTGCCAGCTTCCTTCTGCAGGGGGCGGCAGCTTTCTTT CASFLLQGAAAFF
TRBJ2-1 TRBV6-5 NA NA TGTGCCAGCAGTCAGGATCATGAGCAGTTCTTC CASSQDHEQFF
TRBJ1-5 TRBV5-5 many NA TGTGCCAGCAGCTTGGTAGGGGGAAGTCAGCCCCAGCATTTT CASSLVGGSQPQHF
TRBJ2-1 TRBV5-4 NA TRBD2 TGTGCCAGCAGCTTGGGACTAGCGGGGGGGCAGGAGCAGTTCTTC CASSLGLAGGQEQFF
TRBJ2-7 TRBV5-6 NA TRBD1 TGTGCCAGCACCCTTCCGGGACAGGGGCCCGAGCAGTACTTC CASTLPGQGPEQYF
TRBJ1-6 TRBV10-3 NA TRBD1 TGTGCCATCAGGGGGGACAGGGGGTCACCCCTCCACTTT CAIRGDRGSPLHF
TRBJ2-1 TRBV27 NA TRBD2 TGTGCCAGCAGCCCAGCGGGGCATGAGCAGTTCTTC CASSPAGHEQFF
TRBJ1-4 TRBV7-2 NA NA TGTGCCAGCAGCTTAGTGGGGCGGGAAAAACTGTTTTTT CASSLVGREKLFF
TRBJ1-2 TRBV4-3 NA NA TGCGCCAGCAGCTCCAAACCCGAGGGTAACTATGGCTACACCTTC CASSSKPEGNYGYTF